This section outlines one T cell receptor (beta chain) sequence together with its context. Its antigen is not identified. This CDR3 is built from 15 residues. V trimming: 6 bases; J trimming: 8 bases; junction bases outside the gene matches: 12. Germline V gene sequence: CDR1 MNHEY, CDR2 SVGAGI. This specimen comes from a study of PD-1 blockade in classical Hodgkin lymphoma. Overall study results and limits: Complete responders' diversity at baseline resembled that of newly diagnosed patients.

Assay: immunoSEQ multiplex PCR; the TCRdb copy retains only in-frame clones and omits some. The repertoire holds over 50,000 clones, with around 85% as singletons. Every patient experienced relapse after autologous stem cell transplantation, and brentuximab vedotin exposure varied. The material was peripheral blood mononuclear cells (PBMCs), obtained at baseline. This TCR was sampled from a human donor with classical Hodgkin lymphoma. V and J are TRBV6-5 and TRBJ1-4, with TRBD1 matching 7 bases. Here the CDR3 reads CASRSAGGSLEKLFF. The CDR3, as DNA: TGTGCCAGCAGGTCCGCAGGGGGAAGCCTGGAAAAACTGTTTTTT.